This T cell receptor (beta chain) was recorded in a study of T cell changes during pregnancy in multiple sclerosis (dated by TCRdb to about 2019). General notes on the study: Changes in the T cell repertoire over the course of pregnancy were examined in this study in women with multiple sclerosis.

The library was generated by the immunoSEQ multiplex PCR assay. The clones in this table, taken by TCRdb from immuneACCESS, are in-frame only. Not every clone is retained; where verified, under half of the shortfall comes from an unresolved V gene, and the cause of the rest is unknown. This sample comprises roughly 74,000 clones, approximately 86% of them detected only once. The ten most abundant clones make up approximately 3.4% of the sample. With regard to this clone: Its antigen is currently not known. Base quality data are lacking; no much larger clone is found one base away.

Including the terminal cysteine and phenylalanine, the CDR3 comprises 19 residues. The kept DNA is CDR3 alone, 57 bases in frame from the first base. The germline V gene supplies CDR1 LGHNA and CDR2 YSLEER. V loses 0 bases at its end and J loses 1 base; junction bases beyond the gene matches: 12. This TCR was sampled from a female donor with multiple sclerosis, enrolled in a pregnancy study. In this chain, TRBV4-3 is recombined with TRBJ1-1; TRBD1 matches 9 bases in the middle. The sample in question was peripheral blood, obtained before pregnancy. CDR3 region: CASSQDLKPGTGPNTEAFF. The DNA sequence is given as TGCGCCAGCAGCCAAGATCTGAAGCCAGGGACAGGGCCGAACACTGAAGCTTTCTTT.